The TCR beta chain under discussion was sequenced for a study of radiotherapy plus CTLA-4 blockade in lung cancer. Trimming cost V 4 bases and J 2 bases, with 12 bases left between them. CDR3 length: 14 residues. Germline V gene sequence: CDR1 SGHDN, CDR2 FVKESK. Ipilimumab-mediated CTLA-4 blockade plus focal radiation was given to patients having chemo-refractory metastatic non-small-cell lung cancer. Here immunoSEQ multiplex PCR was the method, and the copy in TCRdb shows in-frame clones only, minus some. Among about 59,000 clones listed, approximately 67% were seen once. Whole-study findings and limits: TCR clones originating in tumors grew in number in blood after radiotherapy plus ipilimumab.

As for this clone: The target antigen is unknown.

The TCR comes from a human donor with non-small cell lung cancer whose response to radiotherapy plus ipilimumab could not be evaluated. The starting material was peripheral blood, obtained from a patient treated with radiotherapy plus ipilimumab. This rearrangement joins TRBV14 to TRBJ2-7, with D maybe TRBD1 (6 bases). In nucleotides, the CDR3 is TGTGCCAGCAGCCCGCTGGACAGCACCTACGAGCAGTACTTC. Translated, it gives CASSPLDSTYEQYF.